These T cell receptor beta chains were read from a single sample in a study of cytomegalovirus exposure and HLA in healthy donors. The method was immunoSEQ multiplex PCR; TCRdb's version includes in-frame clones alone and lacks a portion of them. The sample holds approximately 140,000 clones. Sample: PBMCs. Source of these receptors: a woman between 40 and 55 years old in good health and CMV-seronegative. CDR3s include the opening cysteine and the closing phenylalanine or tryptophan. D genes are given only for firm matches.

v_gene	d_gene	j_gene	CDR3nt	CDR3aa
TRBV6-1	-	TRBJ1-2	TGTGCCAGCAGTGAAGTGGGCAGGGCGGTACTTGGCTACACCTTC	CASSEVGRAVLGYTF
TRBV4-2	-	TRBJ2-7	TGTGCCAGCAGCCAAGCGGGTTTGGAGCAGTACTTC	CASSQAGLEQYF
TRBV2	-	TRBJ2-3	TGTGCCAGCAGTGGGAGCGTGATAACAGATACGCAGTATTTT	CASSGSVITDTQYF
TRBV28	-	TRBJ1-2	TGTGCCATCTCGGACAGCTTGTATGGCTACACCTTC	CAISDSLYGYTF
TRBV5-4	TRBD2	TRBJ2-1	TGTGCCAGCAGCAAGCCTACTAGCGGGGGGGCCGGGGAGCAGTTCTTC	CASSKPTSGGAGEQFF
TRBV4-3	-	TRBJ2-1	TGCGCCAGCAGCCAAGCCCCCTACTACAATGAGCAGTTCTTC	CASSQAPYYNEQFF
TRBV19	TRBD1	TRBJ1-2	TGTGCCAGTAGTAGAGACAGGGGCCAAAACTATGGCTACACCTTC	CASSRDRGQNYGYTF
TRBV10-2	-	TRBJ2-2	TGCGCCAGCGGGGAGGGGGCGAACACCGGGGAGCTGTTTTTT	CASGEGANTGELFF
TRBV19	-	TRBJ1-5	TGTGCCAGTAGTGTGGGACTGAGCAATCAGCCCCAGCATTTT	CASSVGLSNQPQHF
TRBV7-9	-	TRBJ2-5	TGTGCCAGCAGGTACAGGCAAGAGACCCAGTACTTC	CASRYRQETQYF
TRBV9	-	TRBJ2-5	TGTGCCAGCAGCGTATCAGAGGGATCGCAAGAGACCCAGTACTTC	CASSVSEGSQETQYF
TRBV11-2	TRBD1	TRBJ2-3	TGTGCCAGCAGCACCTACAGGGGGCGCGCAGATACGCAGTATTTT	CASSTYRGRADTQYF
TRBV7-3	TRBD1	TRBJ1-6	TGTGCCAGCAGCTCCTGGGACAGGGGGACCTATAATTCACCCCTCCACTTT	CASSSWDRGTYNSPLHF
TRBV14	-	TRBJ1-1	TGTGCCAGCAGCCAAGATATCCGCACTGAAGCTTTCTTT	CASSQDIRTEAFF
TRBV2	-	TRBJ2-5	TGTGCCAGCAGTGAACCAGGGTCTCAAGAGACCCAGTACTTC	CASSEPGSQETQYF
TRBV5-1	TRBD1	TRBJ2-7	TGCGCCAGCAGCTTGGAGACAGGGCCCTACGAGCAGTACTTC	CASSLETGPYEQYF
TRBV7-8	TRBD1	TRBJ1-3	TGTGCCAGCAGCCTACAGGGGTCCTCTGGAAACACCATATATTTT	CASSLQGSSGNTIYF
TRBV6-5	TRBD1	TRBJ1-1	TGTGCCAGCAGTTTTTCACGGACAGGGCGGAACACTGAAGCTTTCTTT	CASSFSRTGRNTEAFF
TRBV7-3	TRBD1	TRBJ2-5	TGTGCCAGCAGCCTCGGACAGGGAGGAGGCCCCGGCAATAAGTACTTC	CASSLGQGGGPGNKYF
TRBV6-5	-	TRBJ1-4	TGTGCCAGCAGTCGAACAGAGAATGAAAAACTGTTTTTT	CASSRTENEKLFF
TRBV7-2	-	TRBJ2-1	TGTGCCAGCAGCTTATCCTACGGTAGCAACAATGAGCAGTTCTTC	CASSLSYGSNNEQFF
TRBV7-9	TRBD1	TRBJ1-3	TGTGCCAGCAGCTTGGGGGACAGGGAAAATGGAAACACCATATATTTT	CASSLGDRENGNTIYF
TRBV4-3	TRBD2	TRBJ2-7	TGCGCCAGCAGCCAATTTGGCGGGAGCTACGAGCAGTACTTC	CASSQFGGSYEQYF
TRBV18	TRBD1	TRBJ1-4	TGTGCCAGCTCACCGCCGGGACAGGGTTTTCAGGGTGAAAAACTGTTTTTT	CASSPPGQGFQGEKLFF
TRBV2	-	TRBJ1-2	TGTGCCAGCAGTACGACAGAGAGTGGCTACACCTTC	CASSTTESGYTF
TRBV4-2	TRBD1	TRBJ2-5	TGTGCCAGCAGCCAAGCTTTCACAGGGGGATTGGAGACCCAGTACTTC	CASSQAFTGGLETQYF
TRBV5-1	-	TRBJ2-3	TGCGCCAGCAGCTCCACAGGCACAGATACGCAGTATTTT	CASSSTGTDTQYF
TRBV5-1	TRBD1	TRBJ1-2	TGCGCCAGCAGCTATGGACAGGGGGTAGATGGCTACACCTTC	CASSYGQGVDGYTF
TRBV2	-	TRBJ1-1	TGTGCCAGCCGTCAACAGGGGAACACTGAAGCTTTCTTT	CASRQQGNTEAFF
TRBV25-1	TRBD1	TRBJ1-4	TGTGCCAGCAGTGATCCCCCAGGGGGCGCTGGGGAAAAACTGTTTTTT	CASSDPPGGAGEKLFF
TRBV25-1	-	TRBJ1-6	TGTGCCAGCGCGACAAACTATAATTCACCCCTCCACTTT	CASATNYNSPLHF
TRBV9	TRBD1	TRBJ1-1	TGTGCCAGCAGCGTAACGGACAGGCTCGGCACTGAAGCTTTCTTT	CASSVTDRLGTEAFF
TRBV11-2	TRBD2	TRBJ2-1	TGTGCCAGCAGAGTGAAGGAGGGCGGGGGGGCAAGGGATGAGCAGTTCTTC	CASRVKEGGGARDEQFF
TRBV28	TRBD1	TRBJ2-2	TGTGCCAGTATTAGGGATGGGACAGGGCCCGGGGAGCTGTTTTTT	CASIRDGTGPGELFF
TRBV7-3	-	TRBJ2-2	TGTGCCAGCAGCGTGCAGGGGTCCGGGGAGCTGTTTTTT	CASSVQGSGELFF
TRBV11-2	-	TRBJ2-5	TGTGCCAGCAGCTCCCTGGGACGGGGGCAAGAGACCCAGTACTTC	CASSSLGRGQETQYF
TRBV19	-	TRBJ1-1	TGTGCCAGTAGTCCGGGGTTATACAGCACTGAAGCTTTCTTT	CASSPGLYSTEAFF
TRBV6-5	-	TRBJ2-3	TGTGCCAGCAAGGGGGAAAAGGTATATTTT	CASKGEKVYF
TRBV5-8	-	TRBJ1-5	TGTGCCAGCAGCTTGGGACAGTCTAGCAATCAGCCCCAGCATTTT	CASSLGQSSNQPQHF
TRBV6-5	TRBD1	TRBJ1-2	TGTGCCAGCAGTCGTGGACAGGGGCATAACTATGGCTACACCTTC	CASSRGQGHNYGYTF
TRBV29-1	TRBD1	TRBJ1-2	TGCAGCGTCCCTAATGGGGACAGGACCTTCGGCTACTATGGCTACACCTTC	CSVPNGDRTFGYYGYTF
TRBV7-6	TRBD1	TRBJ1-6	TGTGCCAGCAGCTCTGACAGGGGGGGTAAGACACCCCTCCACTTT	CASSSDRGGKTPLHF
TRBV27	TRBD2	TRBJ2-5	TGTGCCAGCAGTTTAGCGGGAGGAGAGACCCAGTACTTC	CASSLAGGETQYF
TRBV6-1	-	TRBJ1-2	TGTGCCAGCAGTGAAGCGCAGGCAGGGAGGTATGGCTACACCTTC	CASSEAQAGRYGYTF
TRBV5-1	TRBD1	TRBJ2-5	TGCGCCAGCAGCGCGGGACAGGGGTTAGAGACCCAGTACTTC	CASSAGQGLETQYF
TRBV19	-	TRBJ1-5	TGTGCCAGTAGTATAGGGAGTTATAATCAGCCCCAGCATTTT	CASSIGSYNQPQHF
TRBV7-2	-	TRBJ1-3	TGTGCCAGCAGCTTAGGTGGGGGGGGCTGGAACACCATATATTTT	CASSLGGGGWNTIYF
TRBV6-1	TRBD1	TRBJ2-1	TGTGCCAGCAGGCCGGACAGGGTTTCCTACAATGAGCAGTTCTTC	CASRPDRVSYNEQFF
TRBV5-1	-	TRBJ2-5	TGCGCCAGCAGAACGGGGAACGGGAAGGAGACCCAGTACTTC	CASRTGNGKETQYF
TRBV10-3	TRBD2	TRBJ2-1	TGTGCCATCAGTGAATATGGAGGACTAGCGGGGGGGAGGGATGAGCAGTTCTTC	CAISEYGGLAGGRDEQFF
TRBV28	-	TRBJ2-1	TGTGCCAGCAGCGCCCCCCAGCAGGCGAGCTCCTACAATGAGCAGTTCTTC	CASSAPQQASSYNEQFF
TRBV7-2	TRBD2	TRBJ2-4	TGTGCCAGCAGCCCCCGTTCCGGGACTAGCGGGAACATTCAGTACTTC	CASSPRSGTSGNIQYF